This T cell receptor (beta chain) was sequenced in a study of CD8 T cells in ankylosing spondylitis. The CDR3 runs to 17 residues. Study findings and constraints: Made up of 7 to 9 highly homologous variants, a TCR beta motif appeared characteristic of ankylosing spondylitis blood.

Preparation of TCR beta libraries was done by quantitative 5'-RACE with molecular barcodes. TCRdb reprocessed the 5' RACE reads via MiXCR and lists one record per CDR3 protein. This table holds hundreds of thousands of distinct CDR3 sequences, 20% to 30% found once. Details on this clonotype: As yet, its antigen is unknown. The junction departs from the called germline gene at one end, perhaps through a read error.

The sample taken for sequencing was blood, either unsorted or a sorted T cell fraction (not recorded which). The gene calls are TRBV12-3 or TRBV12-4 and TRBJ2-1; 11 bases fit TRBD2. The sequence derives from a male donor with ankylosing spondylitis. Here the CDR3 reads CASTPARIAGGYSEQFF. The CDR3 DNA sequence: TGTGCCAGCACCCCGGCCAGAATAGCGGGAGGGTACAGTGAGCAGTTCTTC.